The clone carrying this T cell receptor (beta chain) counts as medium-sized. MiXCR, run by TCRdb on the RT-PCR reads, gives a single entry per CDR3 protein. Of some 850,000 distinct CDR3 sequences in the sample, about 18% are singletons; the top ten hold approximately 11%. The CDR3 has 14 residues. Trimming took 3 bases from V and 2 from J, leaving 8 bases between them. The entry originates in a study of response to subunit inactivated influenza vaccine. The chain has TRBV12-3 or TRBV12-4 and TRBJ2-1; D is unresolved. The specimen comprised PBMCs from blood, sampled around 5 days after vaccination. The clonotype was recovered from a man aged 45-65 years who received an inactivated influenza vaccine. The CDR3 loop is CASSFVSTYNEQFF. As DNA, the CDR3 is TGTGCCAGCAGTTTCGTCTCTACCTACAATGAGCAGTTCTTC.